These T cell receptor beta chains were read from a single sample in a study of shared clonotypes between healthy human individuals. TCRdb's copy holds only in-frame clones and misses some; the assay was immunoSEQ multiplex PCR. Of around 1.9 million clones in the sample, about 94% were seen once. The material sequenced was naive CD8+ T cells from PBMCs. These receptors originate from a man younger than 35 in good health. Some clones in this sample may be carry-over from other donors' samples. The CDR3 runs from the conserved cysteine through the conserved F or W. The D gene is left open where the match is weak. The size entry is marked missing in some rows and otherwise reads once, few, many or a size class.

>NA|NA|TRBJ1-1|16|TRBV29-1
CSVKFRGLEMNTEAFF
TGCAGCGTGAAATTCCGGGGGCTAGAGATGAACACTGAAGCTTTCTTT
>NA|TRBD1|TRBJ2-1|15|TRBV19
CASRLDRGSYNEQFF
TGTGCCAGTAGGCTGGACAGGGGGTCCTACAATGAGCAGTTCTTC
>NA|NA|TRBJ2-3|15|TRBV9
CASNVDDSSTDTQYF
TGTGCCAGCAACGTAGACGATTCTAGCACAGATACGCAGTATTTT
>NA|NA|TRBJ1-1|15|TRBV9
CASSVSITVDTEAFF
TGTGCCAGCAGCGTCTCTATTACGGTGGACACTGAAGCTTTCTTT
>NA|TRBD1|TRBJ1-2|15|TRBV2
CASSGPGTANYGYTF
TGTGCCAGCAGTGGTCCCGGGACAGCGAACTATGGCTACACCTTC
>NA|TRBD1|TRBJ2-7|14|TRBV19
CASKFGTGGYEQYF
TGTGCCAGTAAGTTTGGGACAGGGGGCTACGAGCAGTACTTC
>NA|TRBD2|TRBJ2-1|14|TRBV27
CASHVGGSDNEQFF
TGTGCCAGCCACGTCGGGGGGTCGGACAATGAGCAGTTCTTC
>NA|NA|TRBJ1-1|13|TRBV10-2
CASSDGVPVEAFF
TGCGCCAGCAGTGATGGGGTGCCGGTTGAGGCTTTCTTT
>NA|NA|TRBJ1-1|13|TRBV19
CAAARRVNTEAFF
TGTGCCGCTGCCCGGCGGGTAAACACTGAAGCTTTCTTT
>NA|NA|TRBJ2-1|13|TRBV6-1
CASSEIPADEQFF
TGTGCCAGCAGTGAAATCCCAGCGGATGAGCAGTTCTTC
>NA|NA|TRBJ2-7|12|TRBV7-9
CASSLGTTEQYF
TGTGCCAGCAGCTTAGGGACTACCGAGCAGTACTTC
>once|NA|TRBJ1-2|16|TRBV29-1
CSVHVVADLLNYGYTF
TGCAGCGTACACGTGGTAGCGGATCTACTTAACTATGGCTACACCTTC
>NA|TRBD2|TRBJ2-7|14|TRBV4-1
CASSQGLAGSEQYF
TGCGCCAGCAGCCAAGGACTAGCGGGATCCGAGCAGTACTTC
>NA|NA|TRBJ1-2|14|TRBV19
CASSTGLKGYGYTF
TGTGCCAGTAGTACAGGCTTAAAGGGGTATGGCTACACCTTC
>NA|NA|TRBJ1-1|15|TRBV6-5
CASSPTDGAWTEAFF
TGTGCCAGCAGCCCTACCGACGGGGCTTGGACTGAAGCTTTCTTT
>NA|TRBD2|TRBJ2-4|15|TRBV2
CASSAWGGSDDIQYF
TGTGCCAGCAGTGCCTGGGGGGGGAGTGACGACATTCAGTACTTC
>NA|NA|TRBJ2-5|13|TRBV27
CASSAGIRETQYF
TGTGCCAGCAGTGCAGGGATTAGAGAGACCCAGTACTTC
>NA|NA|TRBJ1-4|15|TRBV7-9
CASSLETATNEKLFF
TGTGCCAGCAGCTTAGAAACAGCAACTAATGAAAAACTGTTTTTT
>NA|NA|TRBJ2-7|14|TRBV19
CATSLRDQTYEQYF
TGTGCCACATCACTCCGGGACCAAACCTACGAGCAGTACTTC
>once|NA|TRBJ2-3|15|TRBV4-2
CASSQANLSPDTQYF
TGTGCCAGCAGCCAAGCCAATCTTTCCCCAGATACGCAGTATTTT
>NA|NA|TRBJ1-4|15|TRBV27
CASSFGVRTHEKLFF
TGTGCCAGCAGTTTTGGCGTCAGGACCCACGAAAAACTGTTTTTT
>once|NA|TRBJ1-1|11|TRBV21-1
CAYTIRTEAFF
TGTGCCTACACAATTCGCACTGAAGCTTTCTTT
>NA|TRBD2|TRBJ2-5|14|TRBV7-9
CASSPPGGQETQYF
TGTGCCAGCAGCCCTCCGGGGGGCCAAGAGACCCAGTACTTC
>once|TRBD1|TRBJ2-7|15|TRBV7-9
CASSLEDRFAYEQYF
TGTGCCAGCAGCTTAGAGGACAGGTTCGCCTACGAGCAGTACTTC
>NA|NA|TRBJ2-1|12|TRBV27
CASSRSLNEQFF
TGTGCCAGCAGTAGGAGCCTGAATGAGCAGTTCTTC
>NA|TRBD1|TRBJ2-7|15|TRBV4-1
CASSYLEGASYEQYF
TGCGCCAGCAGCTACCTCGAGGGGGCAAGCTACGAGCAGTACTTC
>NA|NA|TRBJ1-4|13|TRBV6-5
CASSRLGGEKLFF
TGTGCCAGCAGCCGCCTTGGCGGTGAAAAACTGTTTTTT
>NA|NA|TRBJ2-1|13|TRBV7-6
CASSLWLTGEQFF
TGTGCCAGCAGCTTATGGCTAACGGGTGAGCAGTTCTTC
>few|NA|TRBJ2-2|13|TRBV29-1
CSVKLAQGGELFF
TGCAGCGTGAAACTAGCCCAAGGCGGGGAGCTGTTTTTT
>NA|NA|TRBJ2-2|19|TRBV4-3
CASSQESDFLALNTGELFF
TGCGCCAGCAGCCAAGAATCGGACTTCTTAGCGCTGAACACCGGGGAGCTGTTTTTT
>NA|TRBD1|TRBJ2-5|14|TRBV7-9
CASSQPGGQETQYF
TGTGCCAGCAGCCAACCAGGGGGACAAGAGACCCAGTACTTC
>NA|NA|TRBJ2-2|15|TRBV9
CASSVGGMNTGELFF
TGTGCCAGCAGCGTAGGGGGAATGAACACCGGGGAGCTGTTTTTT
>once|NA|TRBJ1-2|14|TRBV27
CASSLIGSNYGYTF
TGTGCCAGCAGTTTAATTGGGTCAAACTATGGCTACACCTTC